Shown below are 24 T cell receptor beta chains from a single sample sequenced in a study of blood T cell repertoires in COVID-19. Using immunoSEQ multiplex PCR, the repertoire was profiled, and TCRdb retains in-frame clones only, with some absent. The sample shows roughly 290,000 clones, approximately 85% of them seen only once. Sequencing input: PBMCs or T cells enriched from blood (not recorded which). The receptors shown here come from a man aged 25-45 years who had recovered from COVID-19.

This chain joins TRBV5-1 and TRBJ2-7; weak D call: TRBD2 (6 bases). Trimming removed 4 bases at V and 3 bases at J, with 11 bases between. This CDR3 has 13 amino acids. Germline lookup yields CDR1 SGHRS and CDR2 YFSETQ. The CDR3 region is CASSIGTDYEQYF. CDR3 coding DNA: TGCGCCAGCAGCATAGGGACTGACTACGAGCAGTACTTC.

This chain connects TRBV19 to TRBJ2-1, with 7 bases lining up with TRBD1. The germline CDR1 and CDR2 sequences are LNHDA and SQIVND (reference sequence). CDR3 length equals 16 residues. The trim removed 9 bases at V and 5 bases at J, leaving 16 bases unmatched. This CDR3 reads CASQAGGQRYHNEQFF. The CDR3 bases are TGTGCCAGCCAAGCAGGGGGACAGCGTTACCACAATGAGCAGTTCTTC.

This clone was detected only once. This chain links TRBV3-1 (or the pseudogene TRBV3-2) with TRBJ1-1, with D unclear. The germline V gene encodes CDR1 LGHDT and CDR2 YNNKEL (reference sequence). The CDR3 totals 13 residues. V lost 1 base, J lost 4 bases, and 7 bases lay in between. The CDR3 coding sequence is TGTGCCAGCAGCCAAGCTCCGAGCACTGAAGCTTTCTTT. Encoded protein: CASSQAPSTEAFF.

This chain connects TRBV28 to TRBJ1-1; 10 bases align to TRBD1. The CDR3 has 12 amino acids. Germline loops: CDR1 MDHEN, CDR2 SYDVKM. V was clipped by 6 bases and J by 11 bases; unmatched bases: 6. This CDR3 is CASRTTGGGAFF. CDR3 DNA: TGTGCCAGCAGGACGACAGGGGGCGGCGCTTTCTTT. Full variable domain (remainder filled in from reference TRBV28 and TRBJ1-1): DVKVTQSSRYLVKRTGEKVFLECVQDMDHENMFWYRQDPGLGLRLIYFSYDVKMKEKGDIPEGYSVSREKKERFSLILESASTNQTSMYLCASRTTGGGAFFGQGTRLTVV.

The chain is built from TRBV27 and TRBJ1-6; no clear D. V lost 1 base to trimming and J lost 8 bases, with 12 bases between them. There are 15 residues in the CDR3. Germline loops: CDR1 MNHEY, CDR2 SMNVEV (reference sequence). The DNA of the CDR3 is TGTGCCAGCAGTTTATTACGAACGCGGGATTCACCCCTCCACTTT. Translating gives CASSLLRTRDSPLHF.

The chain employs TRBV27 and TRBJ1-2, with D perhaps matching TRBD1 (5 bases). Germline V lookup: CDR1 MNHEY, CDR2 SMNVEV (reference sequence). Trimming removed 5 bases from V and 2 bases from J, with 15 bases in between. The CDR3 consists of 15 residues. The CDR3 nucleotides are TGTGCCAGCAGTACAGGACCTTTGGGGAACTATGGCTACACCTTC. It specifies CASSTGPLGNYGYTF.

This chain joins TRBV7-9 and TRBJ2-1, with 8 bases matching TRBD2. The length of the CDR3 is 13 residues. Trimming cost V 5 bases and J 15 bases; bases outside gene matches: 12. CDR1 is SEHNR, CDR2 FQNEAQ, per germline (reference sequence). This CDR3 reads CASSPYTGGGGFF. The CDR3 region has the DNA TGTGCCAGCAGCCCGTACACCGGGGGGGGAGGGTTCTTC.

The chain couples TRBV4-3 to TRBJ1-1, with D maybe TRBD1 (5 bases). The CDR3 has 13 amino acids. Germline-derived CDR1 and CDR2 are LGHNA and YSLEER. The V gene lost 3 bases and the J gene lost 4 bases, with 9 bases spanning the gap. Here the CDR3 reads CASSHQGGTEAFF. CDR3 nucleotide sequence: TGCGCCAGCAGCCACCAGGGAGGCACTGAAGCTTTCTTT.

The chain links TRBV18 to TRBJ2-7; 9 nucleotides line up with TRBD1. CDR3 length: 14 amino acids. The trim removed 2 bases at V and 6 bases at J, leaving 5 bases unmatched. Germline V gene sequence: CDR1 KGHSH, CDR2 LQKENI. CDR3 protein: CASSPVWDRVEQYF. The CDR3 DNA follows: TGTGCCAGCTCACCAGTTTGGGACAGGGTCGAGCAGTACTTC.

The chain is built from TRBV18 and TRBJ1-2; D unresolved. The CDR3 is made up of 13 amino acids. The germline V and J ends were trimmed by 3 bases and 5 bases, with 10 bases remaining between them. Germline CDR1 and CDR2: KGHSH and LQKENI. The CDR3 bases are TGTGCCAGCTCACCTGGTAGTGAGTATGGCTACACCTTC. Its protein product is CASSPGSEYGYTF.

The chain couples TRBV2 to TRBJ1-1; D remains unclear. Germline V gene data show CDR1 as SNHLY and CDR2 as FYNNEI. With 2 bases removed from V and 3 bases from J, the gap between germline ends came to 10 bases. The CDR3 runs 14 residues. This CDR3 is CASSERVLDTEAFF. Here the CDR3 DNA reads TGTGCCAGCAGTGAACGGGTTTTAGACACTGAAGCTTTCTTT.

This clone appeared a single time. The CDR3 nucleotides read TGTGCCAGCAGCTTGGAGGGGATCTATGGCTACACCTTC. It encodes CASSLEGIYGYTF. The rearrangement joins TRBV5-4 to TRBJ1-2, with TRBD1 as a possible D gene (5 bases). The CDR3 runs 13 residues. Looked up from germline, CDR1 is SGHNT and CDR2 is YYREEE (reference sequence). Trimming removed 0 bases at V and 4 bases at J, with 7 bases between.

V is TRBV30 and J is TRBJ2-4; possible D gene TRBD1, 6 bases. The germline gives CDR1 GTSNPN, CDR2 SVGIG (reference sequence). The CDR3 is made up of 14 amino acids. V was clipped by 2 bases and J by 6 bases, with 14 bases between them. The CDR3 DNA follows: TGTGCCTGGAGTCCGCACGGACAGTTAAACATTCAGTACTTC. This codes for CAWSPHGQLNIQYF.

V usage is TRBV12-3 or TRBV12-4 and J usage is TRBJ1-2, with 9 positions matching TRBD1. This CDR3 is built from 12 residues. V was clipped by 5 bases and J by 6 bases; unmatched bases: 1. The CDR3 DNA follows: TGTGCCAGCAGTGGGACAGGGAATGGCTACACCTTC. Its protein product is CASSGTGNGYTF.

This chain uses TRBV2 with TRBJ1-2; D not certain. CDR1 and CDR2 (germline): SNHLY, FYNNEI. The CDR3 has 13 residues. With 7 bases removed from V and 4 bases from J, the gap between germline ends came to 13 bases. CDR3 sequence: CASNTNLGYGYTF. CDR3 nucleotide sequence: TGTGCCAGCAATACCAATCTCGGCTATGGCTACACCTTC. Filled out from reference TRBV2 and TRBJ1-2, the complete variable domain reads EPEVTQTPSHQVTQMGQEVILRCVPISNHLYFYWYRQILGQKVEFLVSFYNNEISEKSEIFDDQFSVERPDGSNFTLKIRSTKLEDSAMYFCASNTNLGYGYTFGSGTRLTVV.

A single count supports this clone. The V and J genes are TRBV30 and TRBJ1-1; 7 bases match TRBD1. This CDR3 region has 13 residues. CDR1 and CDR2 from the germline V gene are GTSNPN and SVGIG (reference sequence). The J segment lost 10 bases and the V segment lost 2 bases, leaving 10 bases of the junction unmatched. DNA for the CDR3: TGTGCCTGGAGTCCGACTCGACAGGGCGCAGCTTTCTTT. Translating it yields CAWSPTRQGAAFF.

J is TRBJ2-3 and V is TRBV29-1; TRBD2 might be the D (6 bases). The germline gives CDR1 SQVTM, CDR2 ANQGSEA. The CDR3 totals 14 residues. V lost 1 base and J 1 base, leaving 9 bases between the germline ends. The CDR3, as DNA: TGCAGCGTTGAAGGGCCGGGGGGCACAGATACGCAGTATTTT. Translated: CSVEGPGGTDTQYF.

In this sample, this clone turned up once. V usage is TRBV7-2 and J usage is TRBJ1-2; D is unclear. CDR1 and CDR2 from the germline V gene are SGHTA and FQGNSA. V was trimmed by 1 base and J by 4 bases, leaving 10 bases between them. The CDR3 spans 14 residues. CDR3 DNA: TGTGCCAGCAGCTTAGTAGAGGGAGGCTATGGCTACACCTTC. It specifies CASSLVEGGYGYTF.

The V call is TRBV3-1 (or the pseudogene TRBV3-2), the J call TRBJ2-5; 7 bases line up with TRBD1. Looked up from germline, CDR1 is LGHDT and CDR2 is YNNKEL (reference sequence). The CDR3 spans 14 residues. V lost 0 bases to trimming and J lost 4 bases; unmatched junction nucleotides: 2. For the CDR3, the DNA is TGTGCCAGCAGCCAAGATTACAGGGGAGAGACCCAGTACTTC. Its protein product is CASSQDYRGETQYF.

V and J are TRBV7-3 and TRBJ2-7; TRBD2 is a possible D gene (6 bases). There are 16 residues in the CDR3. Germline V gene lookup returns CDR1 SGHTA and CDR2 FQGTGA. The V end lost 2 bases, the J end lost 5 bases, and 19 bases lay between the germline ends. The CDR3 DNA follows: TGTGCCAGCAGCTTAGGCCCGCGCGGGGTAGGCGACGAGCAGTACTTC. This codes for CASSLGPRGVGDEQYF.

The chain links TRBV11-2 to TRBJ2-1, with 14 positions matching TRBD2. This CDR3 comprises 15 residues. J gave up 8 bases and V 4 bases, and 4 bases lay outside the gene matches. Germline V CDR1 and CDR2: SGHAT, FQNNGV. The CDR3 loop is CASSWLGLAGDEQFF. The CDR3 bases are TGTGCCAGCAGCTGGTTGGGACTAGCGGGGGATGAGCAGTTCTTC. The variable domain in full, completed from reference TRBV11-2 and TRBJ2-1, reads EAGVAQSPRYKIIEKRQSVAFWCNPISGHATLYWYQQILGQGPKLLIQFQNNGVVDDSQLPKDRFSAERLKGVDSTLKIQPAKLEDSAVYLCASSWLGLAGDEQFFGPGTRLTVL.

The DNA for the CDR3 is TGCGCCAGCAGCCAAGACGCGGGACAGGGAAACTATGGCTACACCTTC. Protein product: CASSQDAGQGNYGYTF. The chain recombines TRBV4-3 with TRBJ1-2; the match to TRBD1 covers 9 bases. CDR1 is LGHNA, CDR2 YSLEER, per germline. J was trimmed by 2 bases and V by 0 bases; bases with no gene match: 4. The CDR3 length is 16 residues.

The chain employs TRBV7-9 and TRBJ1-6; TRBD1 is a possible D gene (6 bases). In germline, CDR1 is SEHNR, CDR2 FQNEAQ (reference sequence). V was pared by 4 bases and J by 6 bases, with 10 bases between. CDR3 length equals 14 residues. The CDR3 here is CASSSAQGNSPLHF. DNA for the CDR3: TGTGCCAGCAGCTCAGCACAGGGTAATTCACCCCTCCACTTT.

This chain joins TRBV30 and TRBJ2-6; 9 bases match TRBD1. V shed 2 bases, J shed 2 bases, and the junction held 7 bases outside the gene matches. CDR1 and CDR2 from the germline V gene are GTSNPN and SVGIG (reference sequence). The CDR3 consists of 17 residues. The CDR3 loop is CAWSRDRVKTGANVLTF. The CDR3 nucleotides read TGTGCCTGGAGTCGGGACAGGGTTAAAACTGGGGCCAACGTCCTGACTTTC.